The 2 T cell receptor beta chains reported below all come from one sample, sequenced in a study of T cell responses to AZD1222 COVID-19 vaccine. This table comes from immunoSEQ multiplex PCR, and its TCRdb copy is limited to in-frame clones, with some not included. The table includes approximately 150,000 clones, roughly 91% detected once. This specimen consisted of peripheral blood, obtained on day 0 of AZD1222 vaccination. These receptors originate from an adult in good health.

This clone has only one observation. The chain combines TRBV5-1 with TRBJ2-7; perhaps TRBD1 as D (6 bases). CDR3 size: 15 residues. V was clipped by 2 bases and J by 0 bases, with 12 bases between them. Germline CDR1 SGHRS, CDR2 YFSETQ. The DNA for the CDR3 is TGCGCCAGCAGCTTTTTATCGGACAGCTCCTACGAGCAGTACTTC. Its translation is CASSFLSDSSYEQYF. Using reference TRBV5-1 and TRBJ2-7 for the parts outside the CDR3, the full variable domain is KAGVTQTPRYLIKTRGQQVTLSCSPISGHRSVSWYQQTPGQGLQFLFEYFSETQRNKGNFPGRFSGRQFSNSRSEMNVSTLELGDSALYLCASSFLSDSSYEQYFGPGTRLTVT.

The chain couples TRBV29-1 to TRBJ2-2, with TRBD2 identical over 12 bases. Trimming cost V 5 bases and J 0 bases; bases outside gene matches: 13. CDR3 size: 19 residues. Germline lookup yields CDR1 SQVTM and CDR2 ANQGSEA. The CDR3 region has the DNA TGCAGCGTTAGCAGGGACCTAGCGGGAGGGCCAGCGAACACCGGGGAGCTGTTTTTT. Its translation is CSVSRDLAGGPANTGELFF.